Each of the 25 T cell receptor beta chains below was sequenced from the same sample in a study of neurological immune-mediated disorders. TCRdb used MiXCR to reprocess the 5' RACE reads, holding one entry per CDR3 protein. The table lists about 33,000 distinct CDR3 sequences, 1.5% of them singletons. Material for sequencing was PBMCs. These receptors were collected from a woman aged 30 to 39 with multiple sclerosis.

This clonotype was recorded at least ten times. This chain connects TRBV10-3 to TRBJ1-4; tentatively, D is TRBD1 (5 bases). Germline CDR1 ENHRY, CDR2 SYGVKD. The length of the CDR3 is 15 residues. Trimming stripped 6 bases from V and 4 bases from J, with 15 bases between. The DNA for the CDR3 is TGTGCCATCAGCTTATCCGGGACCGGTAATGAAAAACTGTTTTTT. Amino acids: CAISLSGTGNEKLFF.

This clonotype appeared many times. V gene TRBV20-1 combines with J gene TRBJ2-2, with a tentative D call TRBD2 (6 bases). The ends were cut back, 4 bases at V and 3 bases at J, with 9 bases in the middle. The CDR3 contains 13 residues. Per the germline V gene, CDR1 is DFQATT and CDR2 is SNEGSKA (reference sequence). The CDR3 region is CSATGLDTGELFF. The CDR3 nucleotides are TGCAGTGCTACGGGACTGGACACCGGGGAGCTGTTTTTT.

This clonotype was counted many times. This CDR3 reads CASSLAGNTEAFF. CDR3 nucleotide sequence: TGCGCCAGCAGCTTGGCAGGGAACACTGAAGCTTTCTTT. This chain connects TRBV5-1 to TRBJ1-1; no reliable D call. V was shortened by 0 bases and J by 1 base, with 4 bases between the two germline ends. The CDR3 spans 13 residues. Per germline, CDR1 SGHRS and CDR2 YFSETQ.

This clonotype was found many times. The chain links TRBV6-4 to TRBJ2-2; TRBD1 agrees at 7 bases. Looked up from germline, CDR1 is MRHNA and CDR2 is SNTAGT. The V gene end was trimmed by 3 bases and the J gene end by 1 base; junction bases not matched to a gene: 2. The CDR3 spans 15 residues. The CDR3 spells CASSERGLNTGELFF. The CDR3 DNA follows: TGTGCCAGCAGTGAAAGGGGGCTGAACACCGGGGAGCTGTTTTTT.

The count of this clonotype is one. V usage is TRBV7-7 and J usage is TRBJ2-2; D might be TRBD2 (5 bases). This CDR3 is 14 amino acids long. Germline V lookup: CDR1 SSHAT, CDR2 FNYEAQ (reference sequence). The V and J ends lost 5 bases and 4 bases respectively, with 11 bases between them. CDR3 protein: CASSRSAGTGELFF. In DNA, the CDR3 is TGTGCCAGCAGCCGATCGGCGGGCACCGGGGAGCTGTTTTTT.

This clonotype was recorded at least ten times. DNA of the CDR3: TGTGCCAGCAGCATACGACAGGGGAAGGCCGGGGAGCTGTTTTTT. It translates to CASSIRQGKAGELFF. The chain is built from TRBV7-2 and TRBJ2-2; 8 bases map to TRBD1. The junction had 8 bases not matched to a gene; V was cut back by 5 bases and J by 6 bases. The CDR3 runs 15 residues. Germline assignment: CDR1 SGHTA and CDR2 FQGNSA.

This clonotype was observed a few times. V is TRBV9 and J is TRBJ2-3; 7 bases fit TRBD2. Germline loops: CDR1 SGDLS, CDR2 YYNGEE. With V trimmed by 3 bases and J by 3 bases, 7 bases remained unmatched. This CDR3 is 15 amino acids long. For the CDR3, the DNA is TGTGCCAGCAGCGCCCTAGCGGCTAGAACAGATACGCAGTATTTT. This encodes CASSALAARTDTQYF.

In this sample, this clonotype turned up many times. V usage is TRBV6-5 and J usage is TRBJ2-3; D is uncertain. Germline V gene sequence: CDR1 MNHEY, CDR2 SVGAGI. This CDR3 is built from 15 residues. V was cut by 2 bases and J by 3 bases, with 12 bases left in between. CDR3 nucleotides: TGTGCCAGCAGTTACACGGTTCTGGAGACAGATACGCAGTATTTT. This translates into CASSYTVLETDTQYF.

This clonotype has at least ten counts. This chain connects TRBV29-1 to TRBJ1-1; D is unclear. CDR1 and CDR2 from the germline V gene are SQVTM and ANQGSEA. V was clipped by 7 bases and J by 2 bases, with 5 bases between them. This CDR3 has 10 residues. This CDR3 reads CSASNTEAFF. The CDR3 coding sequence is TGCAGCGCCAGCAACACTGAAGCTTTCTTT. The full variable domain, in which reference TRBV29-1 and TRBJ1-1 provide the parts outside the CDR3, is SAVISQKPSRDICQRGTSLTIQCQVDSQVTMMFWYRQQPGQSLTLIATANQGSEATYESGFVIDKFPISRPNLTFSTLTVSNMSPEDSSIYLCSASNTEAFFGQGTRLTVV.

This clonotype was seen many times. The chain uses TRBV9 and TRBJ1-4, with TRBD1 matching over 8 bases. The CDR3 is 15 amino acids. Germline CDR1 and CDR2: SGDLS and YYNGEE. Trimming cost V 4 bases and J 2 bases; bases outside gene matches: 4. This chain's CDR3 is CASSTRQGTNEKLFF. The CDR3, as DNA: TGTGCCAGCAGCACCCGACAGGGGACTAATGAAAAACTGTTTTTT. The variable domain in full, completed from reference TRBV9 and TRBJ1-4, reads DSGVTQTPKHLITATGQRVTLRCSPRSGDLSVYWYQQSLDQGLQFLIQYYNGEERAKGNILERFSAQQFPDLHSELNLSSLELGDSALYFCASSTRQGTNEKLFFGSGTQLSVL.

This clonotype was observed many times. V is TRBV20-1 and J is TRBJ2-3; the D is unclear. The V end lost 3 bases, the J end lost 1 base, and 11 bases lay between the germline ends. Germline V gene sequence: CDR1 DFQATT, CDR2 SNEGSKA (reference sequence). The CDR3 sequence is 14 residues long. The CDR3 loop is CSARGMGGTDTQYF. As DNA, the CDR3 is TGCAGTGCTAGGGGAATGGGCGGCACAGATACGCAGTATTTT.

At least ten counts were recorded for this clonotype. The chain links TRBV9 to TRBJ2-7; 9 positions match TRBD2. CDR1 and CDR2 (germline): SGDLS, YYNGEE. The trim removed 0 bases at V and 2 bases at J, leaving 6 bases unmatched. The CDR3 contains 16 residues. In DNA, the CDR3 is TGTGCCAGCAGCGTAGGACCTGGCGGGGGGGCCTACGAGCAGTACTTC. Translation gives CASSVGPGGGAYEQYF.

Many counts were recorded for this clonotype. The chain employs TRBV24-1 and TRBJ2-3; 8 bases align to TRBD1. The CDR3 covers 14 residues. Trimming removed 10 bases from V and 1 base from J; junction bases left unmatched: 6. Per germline, CDR1 KGHDR and CDR2 SFDVKD. CDR3 sequence: CATSPGGGTDTQYF. The CDR3 nucleotides are TGTGCCACTTCCCCAGGGGGCGGCACAGATACGCAGTATTTT.

This clonotype was seen repeatedly, ten times or more. Mismatch with germline at one junction end may stem from a read error. V usage is TRBV6-2 or TRBV6-3 and J usage is TRBJ1-1, with TRBD1 as a possible D gene (5 bases). Germline V lookup: CDR1 MNHEY, CDR2 SVGEGT. The CDR3 runs 14 residues. The DNA for the CDR3 is TGTGCTAGCAGTTACTCGTCTGGGGCCACTGAAGCTTTCTTT. Its translation is CASSYSSGATEAFF.

This clonotype was counted between two and nine times. The conserved phenylalanine or tryptophan is not found at the CDR3 terminus, so this likely reflects a read error. V is TRBV20-1 and J is TRBJ2-3; 10 positions match TRBD2. Losses at the gene ends were 1 base for V and 3 bases for J; bases not matched to a gene: 7. This CDR3 contains 16 residues. CDR1 and CDR2 (germline): DFQATT, SNEGSKA (reference sequence). DNA of the CDR3: TGCAGTGCTAGAGTTAAACTAGCGGGGAAGACAGATACGCAGTATATT. Encoded protein: CSARVKLAGKTDTQYI.

This clonotype was picked up many times. The chain has TRBV5-1 and TRBJ2-7; no clear D gene. Germline V gene sequence: CDR1 SGHRS, CDR2 YFSETQ. V was pared by 1 base and J by 2 bases, with 10 bases between. There are 14 residues in the CDR3. The CDR3 DNA reads TGCGCCAGCAGCTTGACTCCCAGACCCTACGAGCAGTACTTC. This gives the protein CASSLTPRPYEQYF.

This clonotype was seen many times. The chain carries TRBV5-1 and TRBJ1-2; maybe TRBD1 (6 bases). Trimming cost V 4 bases and J 2 bases, with 18 bases left between them. Germline-derived CDR1 and CDR2 are SGHRS and YFSETQ. CDR3 length equals 16 residues. The CDR3 sequence is CASSRTGSSENYGYTF. The DNA of the CDR3 is TGCGCCAGCAGCAGAACAGGGAGCAGTGAAAACTATGGCTACACCTTC.

This clonotype was picked up many times. The chain's CDR3 is CSAIGTFAYEQYF. The CDR3 region has the DNA TGCAGTGCTATTGGGACATTCGCCTACGAGCAGTACTTC. This chain connects TRBV20-1 to TRBJ2-7; tentatively, D is TRBD1 (6 bases). Trimming cost V 4 bases and J 2 bases, with 12 bases left between them. There are 13 residues in the CDR3. Germline V CDR1 and CDR2: DFQATT, SNEGSKA (reference sequence).

This clonotype was picked up many times. The rearrangement uses TRBV2 and TRBJ2-1; TRBD2 agrees at 11 bases. V shed 6 bases and J 7 bases; nucleotides not matched to a gene: 8. The CDR3 consists of 15 residues. Germline assignment: CDR1 SNHLY and CDR2 FYNNEI. CDR3 coding DNA: TGTGCCAGCAGAGACCTTAGCGGGGGGGCGAATGAGCAGTTCTTC. Its translation: CASRDLSGGANEQFF. Drawing the rest from reference TRBV2 and TRBJ2-1, the complete variable domain is EPEVTQTPSHQVTQMGQEVILRCVPISNHLYFYWYRQILGQKVEFLVSFYNNEISEKSEIFDDQFSVERPDGSNFTLKIRSTKLEDSAMYFCASRDLSGGANEQFFGPGTRLTVL.

This clonotype was recorded many times. This sequence joins TRBV10-3 and TRBJ2-5; possibly TRBD2 for D (5 bases). Germline V gene sequence: CDR1 ENHRY, CDR2 SYGVKD. V dropped 6 bases and J dropped 1 base, with 9 bases sitting between them. This CDR3 has 13 amino acids. CDR3 nucleotides: TGTGCCATCAGAGTAGCGAGCCAAGAGACCCAGTACTTC. It translates to CAIRVASQETQYF.

There are many counts of this clonotype. CDR3 DNA: TGTGCCAGCAGTGTGTCGACCCAGGGTGAGCAGTTCTTC. Its protein is CASSVSTQGEQFF. The chain links TRBV6-4 to TRBJ2-1, with D possibly matching TRBD1 (5 bases). CDR3 length: 13 amino acids. Germline assignment: CDR1 MRHNA and CDR2 SNTAGT. V was trimmed by 4 bases and J by 9 bases, leaving 13 bases between them.

This clonotype was recorded many times. The rearrangement links TRBV14 to TRBJ2-2; no clear D gene. Germline CDR1 SGHDN, CDR2 FVKESK. Trimming removed 5 bases from V and 4 bases from J, with 11 bases in between. The CDR3 consists of 14 residues. CDR3 sequence: CASSLNLFTGELFF. CDR3 nucleotides: TGTGCCAGCAGCTTGAACTTATTCACCGGGGAGCTGTTTTTT.

This clonotype has ten or more counts. This sequence joins TRBV27 and TRBJ2-3, with D perhaps matching TRBD2 (5 bases). The germline V gene has CDR1 MNHEY and CDR2 SMNVEV (reference sequence). The CDR3 runs to 14 residues. With 2 bases removed from V and 6 bases from J, the gap between germline ends came to 12 bases. The CDR3 here is CASSLVLPGDTQYF. In DNA form, the CDR3 reads TGTGCCAGCAGTTTAGTGCTCCCGGGGGATACGCAGTATTTT.

This clonotype was detected ten times or more. The chain recombines TRBV20-1 with TRBJ1-1; the D gene is possibly TRBD1 (6 bases). Germline V gene data show CDR1 as DFQATT and CDR2 as SNEGSKA (reference sequence). CDR3 size: 12 residues. The V and J ends lost 7 bases and 1 base respectively, with 10 bases between them. For the CDR3, the DNA is TGCAGTGTTAAGGGGGGGAACACTGAAGCTTTCTTT. Translating it yields CSVKGGNTEAFF.

This clonotype was counted ten times or more. The rearrangement uses TRBV7-2 and TRBJ1-1; 10 bases line up with TRBD1. Germline V gene data show CDR1 as SGHTA and CDR2 as FQGNSA. The junction had 13 bases not matched to a gene; V was cut back by 5 bases and J by 7 bases. The CDR3 is 16 amino acids. CDR3 region: CASSPRRGQGFGEAFF. CDR3 bases: TGTGCCAGCAGCCCCAGGAGGGGACAGGGGTTCGGTGAAGCTTTCTTT. Looking up the rest from reference TRBV7-2 and TRBJ1-1 gives the full variable domain: GAGVSQSPSNKVTEKGKDVELRCDPISGHTALYWYRQSLGQGLEFLIYFQGNSAPDKSGLPSDRFSAERTGGSVSTLTIQRTQQEDSAVYLCASSPRRGQGFGEAFFGQGTRLTVV.